The clone carrying this T cell receptor (beta chain) has just one count. Antigen unknown. The sample originates from a study of T cell responses to AZD1222 COVID-19 vaccine. Points from the study as a whole: The study sampled repertoires only after the peak T cell response.

CDR3 length equals 15 residues. CDR1 is SGHTS, CDR2 YDEGEE, per germline. The V and J ends lost 0 bases and 4 bases respectively, with 11 bases between them. Clones were read by immunoSEQ multiplex PCR, and TCRdb kept only the in-frame ones, dropping some. The repertoire holds 100,000 or so clones, with approximately 89% as singletons. Specimen: peripheral blood, collected on day 0 of AZD1222 vaccination. The chain is built from TRBV5-8 and TRBJ2-1; no clear D gene. The receptor's source is an adult in good health. The CDR3 here is CASSLAVGRYNEQFF. The DNA of the CDR3 is TGTGCCAGCAGCTTGGCGGTAGGGCGATACAATGAGCAGTTCTTC.